Sequencing of this T cell receptor beta chain was carried out in a study of blood T cell repertoires in COVID-19. Original data processing: Reference gene primers were amplified, and this amplification served to estimate nucleated cell counts. The protocol was immunoSEQ multiplex PCR, while the TCRdb copy is restricted to in-frame clones and leaves out a portion. V, J and clone size derive from that table, while D and trimming were established from the DNA sequence. The data contain under 200,000 clones, about 85% of them seen just once; the ten biggest clones take up roughly 13%. Germline values: CDR1 LNHNV, CDR2 YYDKDF (reference sequence). The CDR3 has 15 amino acids. V lost 0 bases to trimming and J lost 7 bases, with 13 bases between them.

The chain couples TRBV15 to TRBJ2-1; D uncertain. The TCR was taken from a man between 70 and 80 years old who had recovered from COVID-19. Material for sequencing was peripheral blood. In DNA form, the CDR3 reads TGTGCCACCAGCAGAGATGCGGCAGTGGTTAATGAGCAGTTCTTC. This sequence encodes CATSRDAAVVNEQFF.